This entry lists 9 T cell receptor beta chains sequenced from one sample in a study of CD8 T cells in ankylosing spondylitis. TCRdb re-called the 5' RACE reads with MiXCR, one entry per CDR3 protein. In the table there are 400,000 to 450,000 distinct CDR3 sequences, about 15% of which are singletons. Overall study results and limits: Blood from ankylosing spondylitis patients appeared to carry a characteristic roughly eight-variant TCR beta motif.

These receptors lack a known antigen. The material sequenced was blood, either unsorted or a sorted T cell fraction (not recorded which). The receptors originated from a male donor with ankylosing spondylitis.

This clonotype was seen more than once but under ten times. The chain couples TRBV27 to TRBJ1-1; tentatively, D is TRBD1 (5 bases). The CDR3 length is 15 residues. Germline CDR1 reads MNHEY; CDR2 reads SMNVEV (reference sequence). Trimming removed 7 bases from V and 5 bases from J, with 20 bases in between. The CDR3 nucleotides are TGTGCCAGCAACCCACGCGAGGGGCGCGGGACTGAAGCTTTCTTT. Translation gives CASNPREGRGTEAFF.

There are many counts of this clonotype. This chain connects TRBV12-3 or TRBV12-4 to TRBJ1-1; the D is unclear. Deletions cut 6 bases from V and 1 base from J, with 12 bases between. The CDR3 consists of 14 residues. DNA for the CDR3: TGTGCCAGCAGGGTCGGCGGTCCGAACACTGAAGCTTTCTTT. This gives the protein CASRVGGPNTEAFF.

This clonotype was counted ten times or more. The chain combines TRBV6-2 or TRBV6-3 with TRBJ2-7; no definite D call. V was clipped by 2 bases and J by 6 bases, with 8 bases between them. The CDR3 spans 12 residues. Germline V gene sequence: CDR1 MNHEY, CDR2 SVGEGT. Here the CDR3 reads CASSYPGAEQYF. The CDR3 bases are TGTGCCAGCAGTTACCCCGGAGCCGAGCAGTACTTC.

The chain uses TRBV11-1 and TRBJ2-1; 8 positions match TRBD2. Germline V lookup: CDR1 SGHAT, CDR2 FQDESV (reference sequence). The CDR3 contains 20 residues. V was clipped by 5 bases and J by 7 bases; unmatched bases: 25. The CDR3 sequence is CASSPRGRESGGRFYNEQFF. As DNA, the CDR3 is TGTGCCAGCAGCCCCCGGGGTCGCGAAAGTGGCGGGAGGTTTTATAATGAGCAGTTCTTC.

The CDR3 DNA is TGCAGCGTGGGCCCCACTAGGGCAGGGACGTCCTCTGGGGCCAACGTCCTGACTTTC. It is translated as CSVGPTRAGTSSGANVLTF. The chain recombines TRBV29-1 with TRBJ2-6; D assignment may be TRBD1 or TRBD2 (5 bases each). Germline assignment: CDR1 SQVTM and CDR2 ANQGSEA. The CDR3 runs to 19 residues. V was trimmed by 6 bases and J by 0 bases, leaving 24 bases between them.

This sequence joins TRBV20-1 and TRBJ2-5; TRBD2 matches 12 bases. V lost 2 bases to trimming and J lost 5 bases; unmatched junction nucleotides: 15. The CDR3 contains 18 residues. The germline V gene has CDR1 DFQATT and CDR2 SNEGSKA (reference sequence). CDR3 in amino acids: CSARSIRASGRAGETQYF. In DNA form, the CDR3 reads TGCAGTGCTAGATCCATAAGGGCTAGCGGGAGGGCGGGGGAGACCCAGTACTTC.

V and J are TRBV20-1 and TRBJ2-3, with a tentative D call TRBD2 (7 bases). From germline, CDR1 is DFQATT and CDR2 SNEGSKA (reference sequence). CDR3 length: 13 amino acids. The V end was cut by 6 bases, the J end by 1 base, with 11 bases between. In DNA, the CDR3 is TGCAGTGCGGGGGGGCCAGGCACAGATACGCAGTATTTT. It is translated as CSAGGPGTDTQYF.

The rearrangement joins TRBV12-3 or TRBV12-4 to TRBJ2-5; 13 bases map to TRBD2. V dropped 0 bases and J dropped 4; count of bases not matched to a gene: 5. The length of the CDR3 is 17 residues. The CDR3 loop reads CASSLAKGLAGAETQYF. DNA of the CDR3: TGTGCCAGCAGTTTAGCGAAAGGACTAGCGGGAGCAGAGACCCAGTACTTC.

V is TRBV7-2 and J is TRBJ1-1, with 9 bases identical to TRBD1. Germline V gene data show CDR1 as SGHTA and CDR2 as FQGNSA. There are 15 residues in the CDR3. Losses at the gene ends were 6 bases for V and 3 bases for J; bases not matched to a gene: 8. The DNA for the CDR3 is TGTGCCAGCAGACCGGACAGGGGTAGAGACACTGAAGCTTTCTTT. It translates to CASRPDRGRDTEAFF.